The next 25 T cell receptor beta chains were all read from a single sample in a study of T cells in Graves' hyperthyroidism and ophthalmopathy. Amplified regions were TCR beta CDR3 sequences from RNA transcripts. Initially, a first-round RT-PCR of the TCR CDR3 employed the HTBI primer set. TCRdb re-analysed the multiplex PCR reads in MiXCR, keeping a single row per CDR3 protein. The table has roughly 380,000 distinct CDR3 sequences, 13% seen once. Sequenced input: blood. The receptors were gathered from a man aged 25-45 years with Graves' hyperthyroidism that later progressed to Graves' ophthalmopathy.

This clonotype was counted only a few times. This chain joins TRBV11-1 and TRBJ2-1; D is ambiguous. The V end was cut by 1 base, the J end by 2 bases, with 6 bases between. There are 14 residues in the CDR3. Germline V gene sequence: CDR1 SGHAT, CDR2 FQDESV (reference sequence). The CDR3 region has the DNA TGTGCCAGCAGCTTAGAGTCAACCTACAATGAGCAGTTCTTC. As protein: CASSLESTYNEQFF.

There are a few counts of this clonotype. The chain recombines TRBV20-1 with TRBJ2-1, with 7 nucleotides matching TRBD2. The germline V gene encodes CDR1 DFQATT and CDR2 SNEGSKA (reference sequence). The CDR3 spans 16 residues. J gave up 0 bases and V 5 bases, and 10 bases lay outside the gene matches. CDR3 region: CSAAGAGYHSYNEQFF. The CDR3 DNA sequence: TGCAGTGCTGCCGGAGCGGGGTACCACTCCTACAATGAGCAGTTCTTC.

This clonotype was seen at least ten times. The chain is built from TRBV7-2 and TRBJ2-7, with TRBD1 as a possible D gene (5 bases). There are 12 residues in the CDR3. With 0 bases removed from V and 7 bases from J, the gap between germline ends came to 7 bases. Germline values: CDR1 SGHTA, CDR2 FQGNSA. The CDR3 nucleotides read TGTGCCAGCAGCTTAGCGGGGCGGGAGCAGTACTTC. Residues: CASSLAGREQYF.

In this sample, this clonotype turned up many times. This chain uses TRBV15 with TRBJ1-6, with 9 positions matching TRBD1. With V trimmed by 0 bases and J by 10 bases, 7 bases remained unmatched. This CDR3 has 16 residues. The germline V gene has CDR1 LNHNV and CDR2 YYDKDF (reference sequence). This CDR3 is CATSRDRDRDRSPLHF. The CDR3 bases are TGTGCCACCAGCAGAGATCGGGACAGGGATCGATCACCCCTCCACTTT.

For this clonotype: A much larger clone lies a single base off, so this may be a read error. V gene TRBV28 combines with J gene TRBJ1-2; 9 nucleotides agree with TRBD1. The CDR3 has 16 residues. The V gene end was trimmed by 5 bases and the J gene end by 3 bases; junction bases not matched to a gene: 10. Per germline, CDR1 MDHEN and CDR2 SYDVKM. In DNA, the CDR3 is TGTGCCAGCAGTCCCCACCGGGACAGGGCTGACTATGGCTACACCTTC. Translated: CASSPHRDRADYGYTF.

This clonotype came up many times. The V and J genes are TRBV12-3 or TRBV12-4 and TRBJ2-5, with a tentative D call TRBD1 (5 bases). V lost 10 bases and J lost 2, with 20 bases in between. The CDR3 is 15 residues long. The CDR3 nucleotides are TGTGCCACTCCTCACCGTAGACAGCTACAAGAGACCCAGTACTTC. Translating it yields CATPHRRQLQETQYF.

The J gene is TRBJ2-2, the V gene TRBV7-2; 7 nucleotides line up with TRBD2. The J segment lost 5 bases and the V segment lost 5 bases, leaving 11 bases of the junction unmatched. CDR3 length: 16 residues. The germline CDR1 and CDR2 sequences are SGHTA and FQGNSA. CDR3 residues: CASSPTNGGLTGELFF. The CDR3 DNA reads TGTGCCAGCAGCCCGACTAACGGGGGGTTAACCGGGGAGCTGTTTTTT.

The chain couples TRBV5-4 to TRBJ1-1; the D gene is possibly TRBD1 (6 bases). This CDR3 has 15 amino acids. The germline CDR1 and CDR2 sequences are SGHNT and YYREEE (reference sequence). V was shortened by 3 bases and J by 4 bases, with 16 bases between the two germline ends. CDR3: CASSWGQGFGTEAFF. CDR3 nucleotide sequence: TGTGCCAGCAGCTGGGGCCAGGGGTTCGGCACTGAAGCTTTCTTT. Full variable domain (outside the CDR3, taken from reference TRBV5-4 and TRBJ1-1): ETGVTQSPTHLIKTRGQQVTLRCSSQSGHNTVSWYQQALGQGPQFIFQYYREEENGRGNFPPRFSGLQFPNYSSELNVNALELDDSALYLCASSWGQGFGTEAFFGQGTRLTVV.

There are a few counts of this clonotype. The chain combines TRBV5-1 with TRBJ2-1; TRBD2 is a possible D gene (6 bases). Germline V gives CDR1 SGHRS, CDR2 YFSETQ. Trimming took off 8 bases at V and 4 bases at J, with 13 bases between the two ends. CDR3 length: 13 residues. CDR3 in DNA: TGCGCCAGGCCCTGGGGAGGATACAATGAGCAGTTCTTC. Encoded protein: CARPWGGYNEQFF.

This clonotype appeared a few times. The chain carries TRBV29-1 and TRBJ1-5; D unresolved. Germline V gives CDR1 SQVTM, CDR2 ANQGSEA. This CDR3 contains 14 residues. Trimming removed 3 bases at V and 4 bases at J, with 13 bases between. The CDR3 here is CSVDRRRKNQPQHF. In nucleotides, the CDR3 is TGCAGCGTTGATAGGCGTCGGAAGAATCAGCCCCAGCATTTT.

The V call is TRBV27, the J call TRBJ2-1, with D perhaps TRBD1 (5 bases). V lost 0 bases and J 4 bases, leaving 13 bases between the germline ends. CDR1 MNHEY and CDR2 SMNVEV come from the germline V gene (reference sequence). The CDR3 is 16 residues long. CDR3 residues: CASSLSIGVEYNEQFF. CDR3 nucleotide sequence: TGTGCCAGCAGTTTATCGATAGGGGTCGAGTACAATGAGCAGTTCTTC.

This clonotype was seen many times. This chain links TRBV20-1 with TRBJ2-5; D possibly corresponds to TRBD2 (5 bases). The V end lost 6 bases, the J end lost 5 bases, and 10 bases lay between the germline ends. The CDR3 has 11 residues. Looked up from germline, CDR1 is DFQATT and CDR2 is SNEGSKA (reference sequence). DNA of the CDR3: TGCAGTGCCCCCCGAGGGGAGACCCAGTACTTC. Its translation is CSAPRGETQYF.

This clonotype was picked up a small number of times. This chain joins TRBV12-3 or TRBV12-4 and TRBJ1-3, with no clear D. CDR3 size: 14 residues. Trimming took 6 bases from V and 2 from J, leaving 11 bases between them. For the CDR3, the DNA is TGTGCCAGCAGCCCGAGACGCACTGGAAACACCATATATTTT. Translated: CASSPRRTGNTIYF.

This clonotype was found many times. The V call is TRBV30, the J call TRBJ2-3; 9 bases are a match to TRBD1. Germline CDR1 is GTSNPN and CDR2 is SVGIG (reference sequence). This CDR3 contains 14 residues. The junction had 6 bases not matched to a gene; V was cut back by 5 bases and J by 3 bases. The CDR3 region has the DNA TGTGCCTGGGGACAGGGGAGAGTGACAGATACGCAGTATTTT. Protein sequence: CAWGQGRVTDTQYF.

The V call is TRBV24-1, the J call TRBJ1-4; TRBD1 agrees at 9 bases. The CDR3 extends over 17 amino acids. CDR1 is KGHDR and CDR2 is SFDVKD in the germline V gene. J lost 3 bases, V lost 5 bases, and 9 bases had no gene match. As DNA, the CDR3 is TGTGCCACCAGTGCCACTTGGGACAGGGTAGCTAATGAAAAACTGTTTTTT. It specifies CATSATWDRVANEKLFF.

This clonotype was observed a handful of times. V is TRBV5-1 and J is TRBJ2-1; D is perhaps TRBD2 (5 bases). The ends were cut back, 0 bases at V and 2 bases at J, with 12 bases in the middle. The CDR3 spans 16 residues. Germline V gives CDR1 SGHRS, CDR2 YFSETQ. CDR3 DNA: TGCGCCAGCAGCTTGGATCGGGGTCGGCCCTACAATGAGCAGTTCTTC. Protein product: CASSLDRGRPYNEQFF.

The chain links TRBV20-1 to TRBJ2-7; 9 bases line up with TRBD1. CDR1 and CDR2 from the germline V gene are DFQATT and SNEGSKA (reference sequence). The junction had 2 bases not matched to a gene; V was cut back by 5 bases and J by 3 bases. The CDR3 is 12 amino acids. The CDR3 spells CSADRGFYEQYF. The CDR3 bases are TGCAGTGCTGACAGGGGGTTCTACGAGCAGTACTTC.

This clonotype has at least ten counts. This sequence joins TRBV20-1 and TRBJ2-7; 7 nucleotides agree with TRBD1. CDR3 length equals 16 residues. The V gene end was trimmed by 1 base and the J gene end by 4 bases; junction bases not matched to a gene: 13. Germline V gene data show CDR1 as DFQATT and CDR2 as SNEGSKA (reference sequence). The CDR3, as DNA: TGCAGTGCTAGAGGGACCCGGGACAGCCGCCGTTACGAGCAGTACTTC. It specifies CSARGTRDSRRYEQYF.

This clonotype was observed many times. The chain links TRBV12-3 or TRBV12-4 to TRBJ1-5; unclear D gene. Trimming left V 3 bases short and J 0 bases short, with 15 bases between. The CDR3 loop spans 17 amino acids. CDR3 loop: CASSLSKGSYSNQPQHF. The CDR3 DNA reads TGTGCCAGCAGTTTGTCTAAGGGTAGCTATAGCAATCAGCCCCAGCATTTT.

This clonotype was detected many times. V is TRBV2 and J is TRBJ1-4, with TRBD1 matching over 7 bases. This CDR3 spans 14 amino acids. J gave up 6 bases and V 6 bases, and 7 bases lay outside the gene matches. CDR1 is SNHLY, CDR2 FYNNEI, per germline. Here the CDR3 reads CASSSQGWDEKLFF. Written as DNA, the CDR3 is TGTGCCAGCAGCTCACAGGGGTGGGATGAAAAACTGTTTTTT.

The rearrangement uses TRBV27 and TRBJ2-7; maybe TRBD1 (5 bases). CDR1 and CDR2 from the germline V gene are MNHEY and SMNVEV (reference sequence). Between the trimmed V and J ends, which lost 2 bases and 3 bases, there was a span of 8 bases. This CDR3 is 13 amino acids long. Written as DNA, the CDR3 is TGTGCCAGCAGTTTAAAGGACAACTACGAGCAGTACTTC. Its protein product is CASSLKDNYEQYF.

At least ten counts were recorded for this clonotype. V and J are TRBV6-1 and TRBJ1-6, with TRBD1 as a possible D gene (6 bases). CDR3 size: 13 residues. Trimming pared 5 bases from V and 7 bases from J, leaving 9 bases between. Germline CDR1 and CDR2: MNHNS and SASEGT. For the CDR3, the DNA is TGTGCCAGCAGTTCCCAGGGGAATTCACCCCTCCACTTT. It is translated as CASSSQGNSPLHF.

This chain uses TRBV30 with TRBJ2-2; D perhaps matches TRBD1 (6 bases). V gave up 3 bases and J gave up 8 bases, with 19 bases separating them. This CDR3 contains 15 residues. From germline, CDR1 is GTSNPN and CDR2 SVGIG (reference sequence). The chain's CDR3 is CAWSRGQLTLGELFF. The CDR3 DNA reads TGTGCCTGGAGCCGTGGACAGCTAACTCTAGGGGAGCTGTTTTTT.

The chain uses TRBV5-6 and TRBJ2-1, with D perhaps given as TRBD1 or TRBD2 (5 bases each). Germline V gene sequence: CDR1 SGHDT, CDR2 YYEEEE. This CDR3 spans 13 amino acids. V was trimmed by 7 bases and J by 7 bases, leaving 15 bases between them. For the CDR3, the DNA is TGTGCCAGCGCCGGGACGGTCTGGAATGAGCAGTTCTTC. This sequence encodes CASAGTVWNEQFF.

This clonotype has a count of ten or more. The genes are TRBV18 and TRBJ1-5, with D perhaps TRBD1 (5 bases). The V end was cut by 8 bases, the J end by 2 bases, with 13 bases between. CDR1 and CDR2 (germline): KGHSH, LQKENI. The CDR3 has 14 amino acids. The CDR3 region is CASSPGGGNQPQHF. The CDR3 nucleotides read TGTGCCAGCAGCCCCGGGGGGGGCAATCAGCCCCAGCATTTT. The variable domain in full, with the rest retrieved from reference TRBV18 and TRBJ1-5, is NAGVMQNPRHLVRRRGQEARLRCSPMKGHSHVYWYRQLPEEGLKFMVYLQKENIIDESGMPKERFSAEFPKEGPSILRIQQVVRGDSAAYFCASSPGGGNQPQHFGDGTRLSIL.